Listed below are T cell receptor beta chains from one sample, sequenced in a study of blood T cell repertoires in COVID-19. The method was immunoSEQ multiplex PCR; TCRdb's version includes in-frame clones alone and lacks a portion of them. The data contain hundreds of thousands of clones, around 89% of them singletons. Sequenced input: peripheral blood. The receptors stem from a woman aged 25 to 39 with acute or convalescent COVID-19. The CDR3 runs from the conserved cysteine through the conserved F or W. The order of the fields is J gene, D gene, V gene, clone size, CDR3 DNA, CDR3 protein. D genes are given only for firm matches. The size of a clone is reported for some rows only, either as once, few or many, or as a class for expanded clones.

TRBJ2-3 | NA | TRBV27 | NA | TGTGCCAGCAGTTTAGAGTTTGGTCGGAGCACAGATACGCAGTATTTT | CASSLEFGRSTDTQYF
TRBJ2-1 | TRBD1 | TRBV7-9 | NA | TGTGCCAGCAGCTTAGGAGACAGGGCGTACAATGAGCAGTTCTTC | CASSLGDRAYNEQFF
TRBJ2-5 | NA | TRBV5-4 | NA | TGTGCCAGCAGCTCAAGGACACGCCAAGAGACCCAGTACTTC | CASSSRTRQETQYF
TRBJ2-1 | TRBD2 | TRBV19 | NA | TGTGCCAGTAGTCTTTCTAGCGGGGCTGCAACCTACAATGAGCAGTTCTTC | CASSLSSGAATYNEQFF
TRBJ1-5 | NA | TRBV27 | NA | TGTGCCAGCAGACGGGAGGTCAATCAGCCCCAGCATTTT | CASRREVNQPQHF
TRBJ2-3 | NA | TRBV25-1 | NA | TGTGCCAGCAGTGAATGGGACATGACAGATACGCAGTATTTT | CASSEWDMTDTQYF
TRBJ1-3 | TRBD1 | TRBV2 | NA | TGTGCCAGCATAATGCGGACAGGGGGCCTTCCGGACACCATATATTTT | CASIMRTGGLPDTIYF
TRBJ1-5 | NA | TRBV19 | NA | TGTGCCAGTAGTATAGATCGCGATCAGCCCCAGCATTTT | CASSIDRDQPQHF
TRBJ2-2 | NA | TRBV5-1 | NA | TGCGCCAGCAGCTTGGAGGTGACACAGAACACCGGGGAGCTGTTTTTT | CASSLEVTQNTGELFF
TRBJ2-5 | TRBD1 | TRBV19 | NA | TGTGCCAGTAGTACGACAGGGGGCTTACGAGAGACCCAGTACTTC | CASSTTGGLRETQYF
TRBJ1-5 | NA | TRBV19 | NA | TGTGCCAGTAGTATTTTAGGACAATCATACGGGAGCAATCAGCCCCAGCATTTT | CASSILGQSYGSNQPQHF
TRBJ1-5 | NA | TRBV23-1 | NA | TGCGCCAGCAGTTCAGGGATCGATCAGCCCCAGCATTTT | CASSSGIDQPQHF
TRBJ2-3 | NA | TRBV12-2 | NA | TGTGCAAGTCGACTGGGACTAGCGGGGGAGGCAGATACGCAGTATTTT | CASRLGLAGEADTQYF
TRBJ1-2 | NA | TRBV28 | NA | TGTGCCAGCAGTTTTAGTTATGGGGCAGGTGGCTACACCTTC | CASSFSYGAGGYTF
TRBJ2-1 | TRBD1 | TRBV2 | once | TGTGCCAGCAGCGCCGGGACAGGGGTTTACAATGAGCAGTTCTTC | CASSAGTGVYNEQFF
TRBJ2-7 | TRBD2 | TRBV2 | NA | TGTGCCAGCGGATCGAGCCTACTAGCGGGGTTCTACGAGCAGTACTTC | CASGSSLLAGFYEQYF
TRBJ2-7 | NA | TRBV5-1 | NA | TGCGCCAGCAGCTTGGCGGCGGAGAGCTCCTACGAGCAGTACTTC | CASSLAAESSYEQYF
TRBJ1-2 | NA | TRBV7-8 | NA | TGTGCCAGCAGCTTAGACCATCAGGGTACGGATCGCTACACCTTC | CASSLDHQGTDRYTF
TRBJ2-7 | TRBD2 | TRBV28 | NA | TGTGCCAGCAGTTCATTTAGCGGGGGGGCCTACGAGCAGTACTTC | CASSSFSGGAYEQYF
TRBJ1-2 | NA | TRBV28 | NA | TGTGCCAGCAGTTCAGTGAGTGTCAGGGCTACTTATGGCTACACCTTC | CASSSVSVRATYGYTF
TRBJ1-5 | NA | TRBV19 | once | TGTGCCAGTAGGCGGGATATTTGGTTAAATCAGCCCCAGCATTTT | CASRRDIWLNQPQHF
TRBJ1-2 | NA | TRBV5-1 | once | TGCGCCAGCAGCTTGGCCGGGGGAGTCTCCCTCGATAACTATGGCTACACCTTC | CASSLAGGVSLDNYGYTF
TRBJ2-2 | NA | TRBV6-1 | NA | TGTGCCAGCAGTGATCTTGGACAGTACACCGGGGAGCTGTTTTTT | CASSDLGQYTGELFF
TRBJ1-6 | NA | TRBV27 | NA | TGTGCCAGCAGTTTGGGTCCGGTCGGGGGTACACCCCTCCACTTT | CASSLGPVGGTPLHF
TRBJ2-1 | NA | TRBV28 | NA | TGTGCCAGCAGTTTGCCCCAAACAGGGAGGGGAAATGAGCAGTTCTTC | CASSLPQTGRGNEQFF
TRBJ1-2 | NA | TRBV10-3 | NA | TGTGCCATCAGTGATAGGGCAGGGAGGGATAACTATGGCTACACCTTC | CAISDRAGRDNYGYTF
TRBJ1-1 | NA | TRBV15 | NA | TGTGCCACCGGGACATGGGACACTGAAGCTTTCTTT | CATGTWDTEAFF
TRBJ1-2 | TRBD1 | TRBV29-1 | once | TGCAGCGTTGTCACAGGGGGGTATGGCTATGGCTACACCTTC | CSVVTGGYGYGYTF
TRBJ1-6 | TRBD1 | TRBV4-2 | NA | TGTGCCAGCAGCCAAGATATTTGGGGACAGGACTATAATTCACCCCTCCACTTT | CASSQDIWGQDYNSPLHF
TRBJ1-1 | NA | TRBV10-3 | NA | TGTGCCACTATGAAAACCCGGGACACTGAAGCTTTCTTT | CATMKTRDTEAFF
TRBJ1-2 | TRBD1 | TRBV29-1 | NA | TGCAGCGTGGTGGACAGGGGAAGTGGCTACACCTTC | CSVVDRGSGYTF
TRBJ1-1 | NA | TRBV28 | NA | TGTGCCAGCAGCCCCGGCGGCACTGAAGCTTTCTTT | CASSPGGTEAFF
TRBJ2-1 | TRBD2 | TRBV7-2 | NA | TGTGCCAGCAGCCCCGGGAGGGGAGCGTTGTACAATGAGCAGTTCTTC | CASSPGRGALYNEQFF
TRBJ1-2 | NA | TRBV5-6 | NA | TGTGCCAGCAGCTTGGTGGAGGTTAACTATGGCTACACCTTC | CASSLVEVNYGYTF
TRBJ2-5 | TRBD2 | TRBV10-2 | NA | TGCGCCAGCAGTGCTAGCGGGGGAGTCCAAGAGACCCAGTACTTC | CASSASGGVQETQYF
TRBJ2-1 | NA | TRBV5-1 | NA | TGCGCCAGCAGCTTGGGGGACTTATACGATGAGCAGTTCTTC | CASSLGDLYDEQFF
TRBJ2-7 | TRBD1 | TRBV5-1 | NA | TGCGCCAGCAGCTTCGGGACAGGCTCCTACGAGCAGTACTTC | CASSFGTGSYEQYF
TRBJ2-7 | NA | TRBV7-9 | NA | TGTGCCAGCAGCTTAGCGTCGTGGGCTCCCTACGAGCAGTACTTC | CASSLASWAPYEQYF
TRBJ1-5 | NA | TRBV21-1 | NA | TGTGCCAGCAGCAGGTCGAGACTAGATAGCAATCAGCCCCAGCATTTT | CASSRSRLDSNQPQHF
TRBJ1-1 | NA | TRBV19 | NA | TGTGCCAGTAGTTTAAGACGGGGAGAAGCTTTCTTT | CASSLRRGEAFF
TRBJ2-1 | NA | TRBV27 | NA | TGTGCCAGCAGTTTAACACCCGGGACATCGAGGTTCTTC | CASSLTPGTSRFF
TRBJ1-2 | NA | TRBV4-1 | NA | TGCGCCAGCAGCCAAGATTGGACGTCAGGGGATGGCTACACCTTC | CASSQDWTSGDGYTF
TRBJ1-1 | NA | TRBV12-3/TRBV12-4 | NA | TGTGCCAGCAGTTTATCTAACACTGAAGCTTTCTTT | CASSLSNTEAFF
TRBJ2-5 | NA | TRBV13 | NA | TGTGCCAGCAGCTTAGCGGTTCGGGAGACCCAGTACTTC | CASSLAVRETQYF
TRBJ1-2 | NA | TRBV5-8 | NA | TGTGCCAGCAGGAAACCTGGACAGTTCTATGGCTACACCTTC | CASRKPGQFYGYTF
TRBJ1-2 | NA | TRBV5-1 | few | TGCGCCAGCAGCCCTGGAGCGAGGGAGCCTAACTATGGCTACACCTTC | CASSPGAREPNYGYTF
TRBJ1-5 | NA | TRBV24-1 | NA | TGTGCCACCATCGGTTTTCGACAGCCCCAGCATTTT | CATIGFRQPQHF
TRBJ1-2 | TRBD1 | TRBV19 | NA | TGTGCCAGTCGGACCGGGACAGATAAAGTCCATGGCTACACCTTC | CASRTGTDKVHGYTF
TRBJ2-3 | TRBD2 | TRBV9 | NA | TGTGCCAGCAGCGTGGCGCTAGCGGGGGGTGCAGATACGCAGTATTTT | CASSVALAGGADTQYF
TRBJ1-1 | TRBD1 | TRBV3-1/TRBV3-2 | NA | TGTGCCAGCAGCCACAAGGGGACAGGGACGCCTGAAGCTTTCTTT | CASSHKGTGTPEAFF
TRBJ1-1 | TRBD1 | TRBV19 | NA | TGTGCCAGTAGTATGGGGACAGTCGAAGCTTTCTTT | CASSMGTVEAFF
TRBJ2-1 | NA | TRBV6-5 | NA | TGTGCCAGCAGAAAACCAGGGTATGGCAATGAGCAGTTCTTC | CASRKPGYGNEQFF
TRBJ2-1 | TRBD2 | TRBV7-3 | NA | TGTGCCAGCAGCTCTCCCGGGACTAGCGGGGCCAATGAGCAGTTCTTC | CASSSPGTSGANEQFF